A selection of T cell receptor beta chains follows, all from one sample in a study of CD8 T cells in Susac syndrome. TCRdb independently ran MiXCR on the immunoSEQ multiplex PCR reads; one entry per CDR3 protein. Among around 130,000 distinct CDR3 sequences listed, 94% were seen once. Specimen: CD4+ T cells from PBMCs. The origin of the receptors is a human donor in good health. Each CDR3 is given with its conserved first and last residue. A D gene is named only where the DNA matches it firmly. The listing skips clone size in some rows; elsewhere it reads once, few, many or a size class.

v_gene: TRBV19
j_gene: TRBJ2-7
abundance: NA
d_gene: NA
CDR3nt: TGTGCCAGTTCCGCCGGACGGAGCTCCTACGAGCAGTACTTC
CDR3aa: CASSAGRSSYEQYF

v_gene: TRBV27
j_gene: TRBJ2-2
abundance: NA
d_gene: TRBD2
CDR3nt: TGTGCCAGCAAAAAGCGGGAGGGCCACAACGGGGAGCTGTTTTTT
CDR3aa: CASKKREGHNGELFF

v_gene: TRBV6-2/TRBV6-3
j_gene: TRBJ2-1
abundance: NA
d_gene: TRBD2
CDR3nt: TGTGCCAGCAGTCTTTGGACTAGCGGGTTTTCCTACAATGAGCAGTTCTTC
CDR3aa: CASSLWTSGFSYNEQFF

v_gene: TRBV5-1
j_gene: TRBJ2-3
abundance: NA
d_gene: NA
CDR3nt: TGCGCCAGCAGCTTGCAAGCGGTGAGCACAGATACGCAGTATTTT
CDR3aa: CASSLQAVSTDTQYF

v_gene: TRBV7-2
j_gene: TRBJ2-7
abundance: NA
d_gene: TRBD2
CDR3nt: TGTGCCAGCAGCTTAGGCGGTTTCGCTAGCGGTTTTTACTACGAGCAGTACTTC
CDR3aa: CASSLGGFASGFYYEQYF

v_gene: TRBV4-1
j_gene: TRBJ2-3
abundance: NA
d_gene: NA
CDR3nt: TGCGCCAGCAGGTTGGAGGGCTCAGATACGCAGTATTTT
CDR3aa: CASRLEGSDTQYF

v_gene: TRBV27
j_gene: TRBJ2-3
abundance: NA
d_gene: TRBD2
CDR3nt: TGTGCCAGCAGTTTTGGGGCGGGAGGACTCCCAGATACGCAGTATTTT
CDR3aa: CASSFGAGGLPDTQYF

v_gene: TRBV29-1
j_gene: TRBJ2-3
abundance: NA
d_gene: NA
CDR3nt: TGCAGCGTTGCCCTGACAGGGACTAGCACAGATACGCAGTATTTT
CDR3aa: CSVALTGTSTDTQYF

v_gene: TRBV6-2/TRBV6-3
j_gene: TRBJ1-1
abundance: NA
d_gene: NA
CDR3nt: TGTGCCAGCAGTCTCCCGACATATGCGTTCACTGAAGCTTTCTTT
CDR3aa: CASSLPTYAFTEAFF

v_gene: TRBV7-2
j_gene: TRBJ2-3
abundance: NA
d_gene: NA
CDR3nt: TGTGCCAGCAGCTTAGCGCTCGGCCCAGATACGCAGTATTTT
CDR3aa: CASSLALGPDTQYF

v_gene: TRBV14
j_gene: TRBJ2-5
abundance: NA
d_gene: NA
CDR3nt: TGTGCCAGCAGCCAACCAACGGGAGCAGGGGAGACCCAGTACTTC
CDR3aa: CASSQPTGAGETQYF

v_gene: TRBV5-1
j_gene: TRBJ2-5
abundance: NA
d_gene: TRBD2
CDR3nt: TGCGCCAGCAGCTCGGGCCTCCGGGAGGGGTTCCAAGAGACCCAGTACTTC
CDR3aa: CASSSGLREGFQETQYF

v_gene: TRBV7-2
j_gene: TRBJ2-2
abundance: few
d_gene: NA
CDR3nt: TGTGCCAGCAGCGTCAATTTCGGGGAGCTGTTTTTT
CDR3aa: CASSVNFGELFF

v_gene: TRBV5-1
j_gene: TRBJ2-1
abundance: NA
d_gene: TRBD2
CDR3nt: TGCGCCAGCTCGACACCGGAAAGACCTAGCGGTTCCAACAATGAGCAGTTCTTC
CDR3aa: CASSTPERPSGSNNEQFF

v_gene: TRBV7-9
j_gene: TRBJ2-7
abundance: NA
d_gene: NA
CDR3nt: TGTGCCAGCAGCTTACTGGCCGGCGAGCAGTACTTC
CDR3aa: CASSLLAGEQYF

v_gene: TRBV12-3/TRBV12-4
j_gene: TRBJ2-1
abundance: once
d_gene: TRBD2
CDR3nt: TGTGCCAGCACCAACCCTAGAGCGGGAGGGCCCTACAATGAGCAGTTCTTC
CDR3aa: CASTNPRAGGPYNEQFF

v_gene: TRBV9
j_gene: TRBJ2-2
abundance: NA
d_gene: TRBD2
CDR3nt: TGTGCCAGCAGCGCGCCTCGAGCTAGCGGTGTCACCGGGGAGCTGTTTTTT
CDR3aa: CASSAPRASGVTGELFF

v_gene: TRBV27
j_gene: TRBJ1-4
abundance: NA
d_gene: NA
CDR3nt: TGTGCCAGCAGGGGAAGTGGTTGGAGTGAAAAACTGTTTTTT
CDR3aa: CASRGSGWSEKLFF

v_gene: TRBV2
j_gene: TRBJ1-1
abundance: once
d_gene: TRBD1
CDR3nt: TGTGCCAGCAGCCGGGACAGCCCGAACACTGAAGCTTTCTTT
CDR3aa: CASSRDSPNTEAFF

v_gene: TRBV11-2
j_gene: TRBJ2-2
abundance: NA
d_gene: NA
CDR3nt: TGTGCCAGCAGCTTAATAACGCGATTAAGGGTCGGGGAGCTGTTTTTT
CDR3aa: CASSLITRLRVGELFF

v_gene: TRBV7-2
j_gene: TRBJ2-1
abundance: NA
d_gene: NA
CDR3nt: TGTGCCAGCAGCTTAGCGGGCTACCATGAGCAGTTCTTC
CDR3aa: CASSLAGYHEQFF

v_gene: TRBV7-9
j_gene: TRBJ2-1
abundance: NA
d_gene: TRBD2
CDR3nt: TGTGCCAGCAGCTCACTAGCGGGAGCCTCCTCCAATGAGCAGTTCTTC
CDR3aa: CASSSLAGASSNEQFF

v_gene: TRBV3-1
j_gene: TRBJ2-3
abundance: NA
d_gene: TRBD2
CDR3nt: TGTGCCAGCAGACCAAGCGGGGCAGATACGCAGTATTTT
CDR3aa: CASRPSGADTQYF

v_gene: TRBV11-2
j_gene: TRBJ2-5
abundance: NA
d_gene: TRBD1
CDR3nt: TGTGCCAGCGGACAGGGATCTGAGTACCAAGAGACCCAGTACTTC
CDR3aa: CASGQGSEYQETQYF

v_gene: TRBV6-5
j_gene: TRBJ2-1
abundance: NA
d_gene: NA
CDR3nt: TGTGCCAGCAGCCGGGCCCGAGCGGACTACAATGAGCAGTTCTTC
CDR3aa: CASSRARADYNEQFF

v_gene: TRBV7-2
j_gene: TRBJ2-4
abundance: NA
d_gene: NA
CDR3nt: TGTGCCAGCAGCCCAAGGGGGGGCTTGAACAAAAACATTCAGTACTTC
CDR3aa: CASSPRGGLNKNIQYF

v_gene: TRBV5-1
j_gene: TRBJ2-2
abundance: NA
d_gene: NA
CDR3nt: TGCGCCAGCAAACTAGGGAACACCGGGGAGCTGTTTTTT
CDR3aa: CASKLGNTGELFF

v_gene: TRBV3-1
j_gene: TRBJ1-1
abundance: NA
d_gene: NA
CDR3nt: TGTGCCAGCAGCCAAGATTGGGTTACAGCTTTCTTT
CDR3aa: CASSQDWVTAFF

v_gene: TRBV5-6
j_gene: TRBJ1-1
abundance: once
d_gene: NA
CDR3nt: TGTGCCAGCAGCTTGGATTTTACGGACACTGAAGCTTTCTTT
CDR3aa: CASSLDFTDTEAFF

v_gene: TRBV20-1
j_gene: TRBJ2-3
abundance: NA
d_gene: NA
CDR3nt: TGCAGTGCTAGAGCCCCCCCTTCGGATACGCAGTATTTT
CDR3aa: CSARAPPSDTQYF

v_gene: TRBV27
j_gene: TRBJ2-7
abundance: NA
d_gene: NA
CDR3nt: TGTGCCAGCAGTCCCCGGGGCAGGGTTTCCTACGAGCAGTACTTC
CDR3aa: CASSPRGRVSYEQYF

v_gene: TRBV12-3/TRBV12-4
j_gene: TRBJ2-7
abundance: NA
d_gene: TRBD2
CDR3nt: TGTGCCAGCAGGTGGGAGGGCCAAGCGCAGTACTTC
CDR3aa: CASRWEGQAQYF

v_gene: TRBV5-1
j_gene: TRBJ2-7
abundance: NA
d_gene: NA
CDR3nt: TGCGCCAGCAGCTTGGGGCCACCACGTTCCTACGAGCAGTACTTC
CDR3aa: CASSLGPPRSYEQYF

v_gene: TRBV18
j_gene: TRBJ2-5
abundance: NA
d_gene: TRBD2
CDR3nt: TGTGCCAGCTCACCCGCTAGCGGGAGTGGGGAGACCCAGTACTTC
CDR3aa: CASSPASGSGETQYF

v_gene: TRBV3-1
j_gene: TRBJ2-7
abundance: NA
d_gene: NA
CDR3nt: TGTGCCAGCAGCTCCGGAGTGAGTGCGCAGTACTTC
CDR3aa: CASSSGVSAQYF

v_gene: TRBV27
j_gene: TRBJ1-2
abundance: NA
d_gene: TRBD1
CDR3nt: TGTGCCAGCAGTCCGCGTGGACAGGGCTATGGCTACACCTTC
CDR3aa: CASSPRGQGYGYTF

v_gene: TRBV3-1
j_gene: TRBJ2-2
abundance: NA
d_gene: TRBD2
CDR3nt: TGTGCCAGCAGACGCGCAGGGACTAGCGGTATCACCGGGGAGCTGTTTTTT
CDR3aa: CASRRAGTSGITGELFF

v_gene: TRBV2
j_gene: TRBJ2-7
abundance: NA
d_gene: NA
CDR3nt: TGTGCCAGCAGTGGACAGGAACAAGAGCAGTACTTC
CDR3aa: CASSGQEQEQYF

v_gene: TRBV12-3/TRBV12-4
j_gene: TRBJ2-1
abundance: NA
d_gene: TRBD2
CDR3nt: TGTGCCAGCAGTCCCGGGACTAGCGGGAGTGTTTTTGAGCAGTTCTTC
CDR3aa: CASSPGTSGSVFEQFF

v_gene: TRBV4-2
j_gene: TRBJ2-7
abundance: NA
d_gene: TRBD1
CDR3nt: TGTGCCAGCAGCTACGGGGACAGGGACTACGAGCAGTACTTC
CDR3aa: CASSYGDRDYEQYF

v_gene: TRBV6-2/TRBV6-3
j_gene: TRBJ2-1
abundance: NA
d_gene: NA
CDR3nt: TGTGCCACCTTCAGCGGAAGCTCCTACAATGAGCAGTTCTTC
CDR3aa: CATFSGSSYNEQFF

v_gene: TRBV7-9
j_gene: TRBJ1-3
abundance: NA
d_gene: NA
CDR3nt: TGTGCCAGCACAGGGCGCTCTGGAAACACCATATATTTT
CDR3aa: CASTGRSGNTIYF